This T cell receptor (beta chain) was profiled in a study of cytomegalovirus exposure and HLA in healthy donors. Overall study context: A data release that came early held tens of millions of unique TCRs from HLA-typed donors.

Points from the study as a whole: Overall, roughly 150 TCR beta chains were annotated as cytomegalovirus-associated. The study found most TCR sequences rare, yet found some public TCRs in many donors. Later analysis identified a missense DCLRE1C variant that was linked to TCR beta V- and J-gene trimming.

Primers for the PCR totalled 60 Vbeta and 13 Jbeta. Sequencing used immunoSEQ multiplex PCR; TCRdb keeps in-frame clones, though not all of them. Among around 70,000 clones listed, 60% to 80% were seen once. Points on this clone: Its antigen remains unidentified.

This sequence was found in a woman in her 40s in good health and CMV-seropositive. Sequencing input: PBMCs.

DNA for the CDR3: TGCGCCAGCAGCTTGTACCCCGAGGACTACGAGCAGTACTTC. Its translation is CASSLYPEDYEQYF. The chain has TRBV5-1 and TRBJ2-7, with unresolved D. The CDR3 totals 14 residues. CDR1 is SGHRS, CDR2 YFSETQ, per germline. Trimming took 1 base from V and 3 from J, leaving 11 bases between them.